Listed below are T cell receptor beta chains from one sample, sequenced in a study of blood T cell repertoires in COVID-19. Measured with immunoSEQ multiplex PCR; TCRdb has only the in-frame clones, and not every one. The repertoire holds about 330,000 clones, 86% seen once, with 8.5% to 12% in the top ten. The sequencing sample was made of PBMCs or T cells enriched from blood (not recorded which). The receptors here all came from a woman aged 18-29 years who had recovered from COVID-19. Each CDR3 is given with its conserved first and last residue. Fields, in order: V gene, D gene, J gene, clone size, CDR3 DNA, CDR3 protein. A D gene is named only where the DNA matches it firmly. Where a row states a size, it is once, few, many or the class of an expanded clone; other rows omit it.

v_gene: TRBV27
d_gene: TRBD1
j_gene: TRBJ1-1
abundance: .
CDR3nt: TGTGCCAGCAGTCGGGACAGAAAGCGGGACACTGAAGCTTTCTTT
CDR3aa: CASSRDRKRDTEAFF

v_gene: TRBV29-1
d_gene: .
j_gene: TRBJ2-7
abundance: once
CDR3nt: TGCAGCGTCGCGTCACAGGTGGGCTCCTACGAGCAGTACTTC
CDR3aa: CSVASQVGSYEQYF

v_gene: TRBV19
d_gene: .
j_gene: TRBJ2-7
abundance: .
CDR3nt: TGTGCCAGTAGTACTAGCGTCGGGGCCTACGAGCAGTACTTC
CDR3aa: CASSTSVGAYEQYF

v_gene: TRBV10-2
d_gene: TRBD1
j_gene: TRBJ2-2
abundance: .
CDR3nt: TGCGCCAGCAGGGGACAGGGGTCGGGTGGGGAGCTGTTTTTT
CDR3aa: CASRGQGSGGELFF

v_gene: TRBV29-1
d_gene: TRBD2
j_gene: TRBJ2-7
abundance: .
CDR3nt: TGCAGCGTTGAAGCGGGGGGATCTGCCGAGCAGTACTTC
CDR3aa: CSVEAGGSAEQYF

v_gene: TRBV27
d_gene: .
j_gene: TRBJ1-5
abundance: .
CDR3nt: TGTGCCAGCAGTTTAAGGGGTGGAGATCAGCCCCAGCATTTT
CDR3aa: CASSLRGGDQPQHF

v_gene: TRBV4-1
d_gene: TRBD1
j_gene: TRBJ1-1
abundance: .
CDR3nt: TGCGCCAGCAGCCAAGCGGGGGACAGGGTGACTGAAGCTTTCTTT
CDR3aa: CASSQAGDRVTEAFF

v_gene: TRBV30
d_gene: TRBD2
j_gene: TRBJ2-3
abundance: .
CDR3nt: TGTGCCTGGAGTGCGGTTGCTAGCGGGAGGAGGGACCAGGATTTT
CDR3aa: CAWSAVASGRRDQDF

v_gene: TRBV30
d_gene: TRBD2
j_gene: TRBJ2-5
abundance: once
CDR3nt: TGTGCCTGGATGGGTTACGGGAGGGACCAAGAGACCCAGTACTTC
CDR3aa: CAWMGYGRDQETQYF

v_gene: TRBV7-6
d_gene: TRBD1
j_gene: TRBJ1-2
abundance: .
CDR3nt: TGTGCCAGCAGCCCCACAGGGGGCCCCTACTATGGCTACACCTTC
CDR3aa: CASSPTGGPYYGYTF

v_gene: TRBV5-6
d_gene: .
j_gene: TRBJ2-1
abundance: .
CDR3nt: TGTGCCAGCGGAGGGATACAGGACTTCTCCTACAATGAGCAGTTCTTC
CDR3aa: CASGGIQDFSYNEQFF

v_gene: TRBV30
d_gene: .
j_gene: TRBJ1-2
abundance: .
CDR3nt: TGTGCCCACAGTGCAGCTAACTATGGCTACACCTTC
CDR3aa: CAHSAANYGYTF

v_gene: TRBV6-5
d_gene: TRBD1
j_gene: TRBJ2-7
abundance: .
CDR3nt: TGTGCCAGCAGTTACTCCACTCCGGGACAGGGCTACGAGCAGTACTTC
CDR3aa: CASSYSTPGQGYEQYF